The present T cell receptor beta chain was sequenced within a study of T cell responses to AZD1222 COVID-19 vaccine. Overall study results and limits: Clonal diversity may have been underestimated in mostly white British donors. Baseline seropositivity occurred in only 5 or 6 AZD1222 recipients. The peak T cell response came first, and repertoires were sampled only after it.

This clone has only one observation. Its antigen is as yet unknown. The V end was cut by 5 bases, the J end by 3 bases, with 9 bases between. The CDR3 runs 13 residues. The germline CDR1 and CDR2 sequences are SGHVS and FNYEAQ. TCRdb's table, derived via immunoSEQ multiplex PCR, lists solely in-frame clones and lacks some. Among about 150,000 clones, about 90% were seen once, and the ten largest hold approximately 3.8%. Pooled in the analysis were second doses at about 4 or about 12 weeks. Specimen: peripheral blood, collected 28 days after the second AZD1222 dose. The TCR originated in an adult who received the AZD1222 COVID-19 vaccine. The chain is built from TRBV7-6 and TRBJ2-3, with D possibly being TRBD1 (6 bases). This CDR3 reads CASSPDRTDTQYF. CDR3 nucleotide sequence: TGTGCCAGCAGCCCGGACAGAACAGATACGCAGTATTTT. Full variable domain (missing parts from reference TRBV7-6 and TRBJ2-3): GAGVSQSPRYKVTKRGQDVALRCDPISGHVSLYWYRQALGQGPEFLTYFNYEAQQDKSGLPNDRFSAERPEGSISTLTIQRTEQRDSAMYRCASSPDRTDTQYFGPGTRLTVL.